This entry describes one T cell receptor beta chain. Its antigen is unknown. This specimen belongs to a study of CD8 T cells in Susac syndrome. An amount of RNA that ranged from roughly 0.5 to 1 ug was reverse transcribed with random hexamers. Amplification of TCR beta CDR3 used immunoSEQ multiplex PCR across 54 Vbeta and 13 Jbeta. From the immunoSEQ multiplex PCR reads, TCRdb called clonotypes with MiXCR, one entry per CDR3 protein. Of about 150,000 distinct CDR3 sequences listed, around 93% are singletons. Broader study findings: By the study's own acknowledgment, its TCR sequencing and HLA analysis included relatively few individuals.

The TEMRA cells underwent FACS enrichment, while the CD8+ and CD4+ T cells underwent negative isolation. J gave up 7 bases and V 3 bases, and 6 bases lay outside the gene matches. The CDR3 runs to 14 residues. The sequence came from a human donor with multiple sclerosis. Input material: CD4+ T cells from PBMCs. The chain is built from TRBV23-1 and TRBJ1-1; TRBD1 agrees at 9 bases. TRBV23-1 has ORF status, its function being uncertain. CDR3 DNA: TGCGCCAGCAGTCACACAGGGGGCTGGGATGAAGCTTTCTTT. Translation: CASSHTGGWDEAFF.